Below, one T cell receptor beta chain is given with its context. This clonotype was found many times. What antigen it recognizes has not been identified. No clone much larger than this one lies a single base away; base qualities are absent. The instrument was an Illumina HiSeq 2000. Multiplex PCR amplification was used to generate the TCR beta chain libraries. High-throughput sequencing was used to analyze the amplified TCR beta chain products. TCRdb itself trimmed the public reads at Q25 with fastp, ran MiXCR and retained productive beta chains. Rows with one shared CDR3 protein collapse into an entry with the most common genes and DNA. This sample has roughly 70,000 distinct CDR3 sequences in its table, and less than 45% of those were observed once. Of the sample, 8.4% is held by the ten largest clones. These data originate in a study of breast tumors, draining lymph nodes, adjacent tissues (dated by TCRdb to the mid-2010s). Turning to the overall study: The study compared TCR beta repertoires across tumor, adjacent nontumor tissue and axillary lymph nodes from breast cancer patients. In human breast cancer, the study set out to assess how tumor, surrounding tissue and draining lymph node repertoires relate to one another and whether T cells might be exchanged between them.

V is cut by 1 base and J by 0 bases, and the space between the germline ends is 10 bases. CDR1 SGHVS and CDR2 FQNEAQ were looked up in the germline V gene. The CDR3 sequence holds 16 residues, the cysteine and phenylalanine included. The DNA shown is the 48-base CDR3, in frame from base 1. The research as a whole found: Tumors showed preferential V and J gene usage, and their T-cell repertoire diversity fell below that of lymph nodes yet above that of nontumor tissue. The data were judged consistent with most tumor T cells deriving from the lymph node and then expanding within tumor tissue. In luminal-like breast cancer, tumor and nontumor tissue repertoires resembled each other significantly more than in basal-like breast cancer. Rather than being directly demonstrated, the conclusion that tumor T cells originate in lymph nodes was presented as consistent with a hypothesis.

The clonotype comes from a female donor with breast cancer. Some clones in this sample may be carry-over from other donors' samples. The rearrangement combines TRBV7-8 with TRBJ1-3; the D gene is possibly TRBD1, with 5 bases matching. The sequenced sample consisted of breast tumor tissue. The DNA sequence follows: TGTGCCAGCAGCTTAGAGGGGTCCTCCTCTGGAAACACCATATATTTT. Translated, it reads CASSLEGSSSGNTIYF. The variable domain in full, with residues beyond the CDR3 obtained from the reference TRBV7-8 and TRBJ1-3 genes, is GAGVSQSPRYKVAKRGQDVALRCDPISGHVSLFWYQQALGQGPEFLTYFQNEAQLDKSGLPSDRFFAERPEGSVSTLKIQRTQQEDSAVYLCASSLEGSSSGNTIYFGEGSWLTVV.